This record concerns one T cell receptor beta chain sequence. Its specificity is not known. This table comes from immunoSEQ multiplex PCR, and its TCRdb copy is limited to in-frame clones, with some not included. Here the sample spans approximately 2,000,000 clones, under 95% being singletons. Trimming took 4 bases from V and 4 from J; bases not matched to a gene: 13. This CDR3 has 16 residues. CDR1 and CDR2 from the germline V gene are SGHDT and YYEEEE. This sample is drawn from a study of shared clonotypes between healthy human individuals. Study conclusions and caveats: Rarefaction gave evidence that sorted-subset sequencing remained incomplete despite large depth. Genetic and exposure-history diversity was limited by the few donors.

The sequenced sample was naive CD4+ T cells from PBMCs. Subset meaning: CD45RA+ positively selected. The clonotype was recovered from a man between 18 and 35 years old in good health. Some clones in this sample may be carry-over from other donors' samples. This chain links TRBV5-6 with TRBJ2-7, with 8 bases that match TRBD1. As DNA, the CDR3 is TGTGCCAGCAGCATCTACTTTGGGACAGGAGTATACGAGCAGTACTTC. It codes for CASSIYFGTGVYEQYF. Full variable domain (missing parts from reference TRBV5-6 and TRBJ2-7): DAGVTQSPTHLIKTRGQQVTLRCSPKSGHDTVSWYQQALGQGPQFIFQYYEEEERQRGNFPDRFSGHQFPNYSSELNVNALLLGDSALYLCASSIYFGTGVYEQYFGPGTRLTVT.